These T cell receptor beta chains were read from a single sample in a study of blood T cell repertoires in COVID-19. Repertoires were generated with immunoSEQ multiplex PCR, while TCRdb's copy carries only in-frame clones and drops some. This table has tens of thousands of clones, over 65% appearing once. The sequencing sample was made of peripheral blood. Receptors originate from a woman aged 65 to 85 with acute or convalescent COVID-19. Both conserved end residues are part of each CDR3.

J	V	CDR3
TRBJ2-5	TRBV5-4	CASSVTGLETQYF
TRBJ2-1	TRBV11-1	CASSLGLAVYNEQFF
TRBJ2-1	TRBV12-5	CASGWGFSLGNEQFF
TRBJ2-3	TRBV10-3	CAISESLTGGIGDTQYF
TRBJ1-3	TRBV23-1	CASSQKNRGPNTIYF
TRBJ1-2	TRBV21-1	CASSKGKRDLYGYTF
TRBJ2-7	TRBV29-1	CSVDGSGQGKREQYF
TRBJ2-3	TRBV12-3/TRBV12-4	CASSPAGTETQYF
TRBJ1-1	TRBV9	CASSDPRDRDLDTEAFF
TRBJ1-1	TRBV16	CASSRGQMNTEAFF
TRBJ2-1	TRBV7-2	CASSLASGGAYNEQFF
TRBJ1-1	TRBV19	CASSARESQNTEAFF
TRBJ2-7	TRBV20-1	CSARREDEQYF
TRBJ1-2	TRBV29-1	CSVEWGQRYTF
TRBJ1-6	TRBV7-8	CASSFDSANSPLHF
TRBJ1-6	TRBV5-1	CASSLVLTGGDSPLHF
TRBJ1-4	TRBV28	CASSPYRGQLFF